One sample yielded the 2 T cell receptor beta chains listed below, sequenced in a study of identical twins. Each CDR3 protein gets one entry after TCRdb re-called the 5' RACE reads with MiXCR. Of 250,000 to 350,000 distinct CDR3 sequences listed, over 8.5% were seen once; the top ten hold 7% to 8.5%. These data were also reused for a study on yellow fever vaccine responses in identical twins.

Sequencing was done on a sample of CD8+ T cells sorted from blood. The receptor set was obtained from a woman between 18 and 29 years old in good health.

As to this clonotype: This may stem from a read error, because a much larger clone lies one nucleotide away. This rearrangement joins TRBV6-5 to TRBJ2-1, with 9 bases aligning to TRBD2. The CDR3 totals 18 residues. Per the germline V gene, CDR1 is MNHEY and CDR2 is SVGAGI. The CDR3 is CASSHSNSLAGWHNEQFF. As DNA, the CDR3 is TGTGCCAGCAGTCACTCCAACAGTCTAGCGGGGTGGCACAATGAGCAGTTCTTC.

This clonotype has a count of ten or more. This chain uses TRBV6-1 with TRBJ2-1, with 13 bases identical to TRBD2. The CDR3 has 14 residues. In germline, CDR1 is MNHNS, CDR2 SASEGT. The ends lost 10 bases at V and 10 bases at J; junction bases unmatched: 10. DNA of the CDR3: TGTGCCATCCTCGGGACTAGCGGGAATCGGGAGCAGTTCTTC. It is translated as CAILGTSGNREQFF.